The 16 T cell receptor beta chains listed next were all sequenced from one sample in a study of T-cell memory formation after mild COVID-19. In TCRdb, the 5' RACE reads were re-called with MiXCR into one record per CDR3 protein. The data show approximately 450,000 distinct CDR3 sequences, approximately 18% seen once. What was sequenced was PBMCs or a T cell subset sorted from them (not recorded which). The receptor source for this set is an adult woman who had mild COVID-19 (a few samples of this study predate the infection). Cell type and time point are not known.

In this sample, this clonotype turned up a few times. This chain uses TRBV19 with TRBJ2-6; D ambiguous. The CDR3 spans 15 residues. Germline loops: CDR1 LNHDA, CDR2 SQIVND (reference sequence). V was trimmed by 4 bases and J by 0 bases, leaving 7 bases between them. Written as DNA, the CDR3 is TGTGCCAGTAGTAACCACCTCTCTGGGGCCAACGTCCTGACTTTC. Translated, it gives CASSNHLSGANVLTF.

The table lists this clonotype with a few counts. The chain combines TRBV6-2 or TRBV6-3 with TRBJ2-1, with 9 bases matching TRBD2. Per the germline V gene, CDR1 is MNHEY and CDR2 is SVGEGT. This CDR3 has 17 amino acids. The V and J ends lost 4 bases and 6 bases, in that order; junction bases with no gene match: 13. In DNA form, the CDR3 reads TGTGCCAGCAGTTCTGTCCTGACTAGCGGATGGGGCAATGAGCAGTTCTTC. It yields the protein CASSSVLTSGWGNEQFF.

This clonotype was counted only a few times. This sequence joins TRBV29-1 and TRBJ2-7, with 13 bases identical to TRBD2. Germline CDR1 and CDR2: SQVTM and ANQGSEA. The CDR3 sequence is 14 residues long. V lost 5 bases and J lost 6; bases outside the gene matches: 7. The CDR3 is CSVSGLAGVAEQYF. The CDR3 DNA reads as TGCAGCGTTAGTGGACTAGCGGGAGTGGCCGAGCAGTACTTC.

This clonotype has a handful of counts. The CDR3 nucleotides read TGTGCCAGCAGCTTAACTAGCGGGCCGCCAGATACGCAGTATTTT. Protein product: CASSLTSGPPDTQYF. The J gene is TRBJ2-3, the V gene TRBV7-6; 9 positions agree with TRBD2. This CDR3 spans 15 amino acids. Trimming removed 2 bases from V and 4 bases from J; junction bases left unmatched: 4. Germline V gene data show CDR1 as SGHVS and CDR2 as FNYEAQ.

In the case of this clonotype: One junction end does not reproduce the germline sequence, and a read error may be involved. The chain uses TRBV9 and TRBJ2-1; 7 bases align to TRBD2. The germline CDR1 and CDR2 sequences are SGDLS and YYNGEE. The CDR3 loop spans 15 amino acids. The CDR3 loop is CASSVGLADYTEQFF. CDR3 DNA: TGTGCCAGCAGCGTAGGTCTAGCGGACTACACTGAGCAGTTCTTC.

This clonotype was counted only a few times. The V gene is TRBV14, the J gene TRBJ2-3, with 13 positions matching TRBD2. The germline V gene has CDR1 SGHDN and CDR2 FVKESK. V gave up 4 bases and J gave up 4 bases; unmatched junction bases: 8. The CDR3 is 17 residues long. The CDR3 DNA reads TGTGCCAGCAGCCCATCGGGACTAGCGGGAATCTCAGATACGCAGTATTTT. Its protein product is CASSPSGLAGISDTQYF.

This clonotype came up a few times. The V call is TRBV12-3 or TRBV12-4, the J call TRBJ2-1; 9 bases align to TRBD2. Germline trimming cut 7 bases from V and 7 bases from J; bases unmatched to any gene: 17. CDR3 length equals 17 residues. CDR3: CASTLSAGGERGNEQFF. CDR3 nucleotide sequence: TGTGCCAGCACATTATCCGCGGGGGGGGAGCGTGGGAATGAGCAGTTCTTC.

The gene calls are TRBV5-1 and TRBJ2-1; TRBD2 might be the D (6 bases). Looked up from germline, CDR1 is SGHRS and CDR2 is YFSETQ. The CDR3 has 14 residues. The germline V and J ends were trimmed by 9 bases and 2 bases, with 15 bases remaining between them. The CDR3 bases are TGCGCCACCTCCTGGGGGGAAACCTACAATGAGCAGTTCTTC. Amino acids: CATSWGETYNEQFF.

This chain joins TRBV9 and TRBJ1-2; D not certain. Between the trimmed V and J ends, which lost 0 bases and 0 bases, there was a span of 9 bases. This CDR3 comprises 15 residues. CDR1 SGDLS and CDR2 YYNGEE come from the germline V gene. In nucleotides, the CDR3 is TGTGCCAGCAGCGTAGGACATCCCACTAACTATGGCTACACCTTC. Protein sequence: CASSVGHPTNYGYTF.

The rearrangement uses TRBV4-3 and TRBJ2-3; 9 bases line up with TRBD2. V lost 1 base and J lost 5; bases outside the gene matches: 10. The CDR3 has 17 amino acids. Germline lookup yields CDR1 LGHNA and CDR2 YSLEER. The CDR3 protein is CASSQGAGGYRGDTQYF. The CDR3 DNA follows: TGCGCCAGCAGCCAAGGGGCGGGAGGGTATCGTGGAGATACGCAGTATTTT.

This clonotype has only a few counts. V gene TRBV7-3 combines with J gene TRBJ2-5, with D unclear. The germline V gene encodes CDR1 SGHTA and CDR2 FQGTGA. This CDR3 has 13 amino acids. Trimming took off 3 bases at V and 4 bases at J, with 9 bases between the two ends. The CDR3 sequence is CASSFTVGETQYF. Written as DNA, the CDR3 is TGTGCCAGCAGCTTCACTGTCGGAGAGACCCAGTACTTC.

This chain links TRBV20-1 with TRBJ2-7; D is perhaps TRBD2 (6 bases). V gave up 3 bases and J gave up 3 bases, with 12 bases separating them. The CDR3 sequence is 13 residues long. Germline V gene sequence: CDR1 DFQATT, CDR2 SNEGSKA (reference sequence). Here the CDR3 reads CSASGDFGYEQYF. The CDR3 coding sequence is TGCAGTGCTAGCGGGGACTTTGGCTACGAGCAGTACTTC.

The V call is TRBV7-2, the J call TRBJ2-7; D possibly uses TRBD1 or TRBD2 (5 bases each). V shed 7 bases and J shed 0 bases, with 19 bases lying between them. Germline V gene lookup returns CDR1 SGHTA and CDR2 FQGNSA. This CDR3 spans 16 amino acids. The CDR3 region has the DNA TGTGCCAGCACCGCCGGTCGGGGCGGAACCTCCTACGAGCAGTACTTC. Translation: CASTAGRGGTSYEQYF.

This chain links TRBV24-1 with TRBJ2-6; TRBD1 might be the D (6 bases). This CDR3 has 16 residues. From germline, CDR1 is KGHDR and CDR2 SFDVKD. V was trimmed by 4 bases and J by 0 bases, leaving 9 bases between them. The CDR3 region is CATSDPGASGANVLTF. DNA for the CDR3: TGTGCCACCAGTGACCCAGGGGCCTCTGGGGCCAACGTCCTGACTTTC.

The CDR3 loop reads CASRVWETQYF. The CDR3 DNA follows: TGTGCCTCCAGGGTGTGGGAGACCCAGTACTTC. V usage is TRBV6-6 and J usage is TRBJ2-5; possible D gene TRBD1, 5 bases. Germline CDR1 reads MNHNY; CDR2 reads SVGAGI (reference sequence). The CDR3 sequence is 11 residues long. V was clipped by 11 bases and J by 5 bases, with 12 bases between them.

The chain joins TRBV3-1 to TRBJ2-1, with D perhaps TRBD2 (6 bases). Germline V gene data show CDR1 as LGHDT and CDR2 as YNNKEL (reference sequence). This CDR3 has 13 amino acids. V lost 0 bases and J lost 15, with 15 bases in between. The CDR3 spells CASSQEGAGPRFF. CDR3 sequence (DNA): TGTGCCAGCAGCCAAGAAGGGGCGGGGCCCAGGTTCTTC.